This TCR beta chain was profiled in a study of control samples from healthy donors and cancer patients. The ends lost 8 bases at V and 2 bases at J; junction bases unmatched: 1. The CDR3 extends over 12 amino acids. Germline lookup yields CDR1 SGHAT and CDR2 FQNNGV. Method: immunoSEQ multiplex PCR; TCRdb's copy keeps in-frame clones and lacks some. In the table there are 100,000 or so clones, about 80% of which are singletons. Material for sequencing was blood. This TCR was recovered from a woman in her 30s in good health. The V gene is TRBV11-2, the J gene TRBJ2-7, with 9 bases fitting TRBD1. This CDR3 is CASGQGTYEQYF. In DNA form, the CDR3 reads TGTGCCAGCGGACAGGGGACCTACGAGCAGTACTTC.